This passage covers 3 T cell receptor beta chains from one sample sequenced in a study of blood T cell repertoires in COVID-19. Profiled with immunoSEQ multiplex PCR; TCRdb holds only in-frame clones, not every one. The table records over 30,000 clones, about 90% of them present only once. Material for sequencing was peripheral blood. The origin of the receptors is a woman aged 70 to 79 with active COVID-19.

The rearrangement links TRBV19 to TRBJ2-5, with D perhaps matching TRBD2 (6 bases). Trimming took 3 bases from V and 4 from J, leaving 15 bases between them. This CDR3 is built from 15 residues. The germline gives CDR1 LNHDA, CDR2 SQIVND (reference sequence). The CDR3 DNA sequence: TGTGCCAGTAGTATTATCAGGGCCGGGGGAGAGACCCAGTACTTC. Its translation is CASSIIRAGGETQYF.

Only a few counts were recorded for this clone. The J gene is TRBJ2-3, the V gene TRBV11-3; possibly TRBD1 for D (5 bases). This CDR3 spans 14 amino acids. Per the germline V gene, CDR1 is SGHNT and CDR2 is YENEEA. The V and J ends lost 2 bases and 2 bases respectively, with 8 bases between them. CDR3: CASSLRQTTDTQYF. The CDR3 DNA follows: TGTGCCAGCAGCTTACGACAGACCACAGATACGCAGTATTTT.

This clone was found once. The gene calls are TRBV9 and TRBJ2-3; D uncertain. Germline CDR1 and CDR2: SGDLS and YYNGEE. V shed 1 base and J shed 0 bases, with 9 bases lying between them. CDR3 length equals 15 residues. The CDR3 DNA reads as TGTGCCAGCAGCGTATGGCGGTCTAGCACAGATACGCAGTATTTT. Amino acid sequence: CASSVWRSSTDTQYF.